A selection of T cell receptor beta chains follows, all from one sample in a study of blood T cell repertoires in COVID-19. TCRdb's table, derived via immunoSEQ multiplex PCR, lists solely in-frame clones and lacks some. Of fewer than 150,000 clones in the sample, roughly four fifths were seen once. The sample was PBMCs or T cells enriched from blood (not recorded which). The source of these receptors is a man aged 25-45 years who had recovered from COVID-19. Each CDR3 is given without its conserved first and last residue. Each record gives: V gene, J gene, CDR3 protein.

V gene: TRBV12-5; J gene: TRBJ2-6; CDR3 protein: ASAVSGANVLT
V gene: TRBV11-2; J gene: TRBJ1-6; CDR3 protein: ASSLGSKAGASPLH
V gene: TRBV5-1; J gene: TRBJ2-2; CDR3 protein: ASSLAIAHQTGELF
V gene: TRBV18; J gene: TRBJ1-1; CDR3 protein: ASSPPLTVNTEAF
V gene: TRBV9; J gene: TRBJ1-1; CDR3 protein: ASSVSGGQGMANTEAF
V gene: TRBV19; J gene: TRBJ2-1; CDR3 protein: ASSTQGIEQF
V gene: TRBV19; J gene: TRBJ1-3; CDR3 protein: ASISPGNTIY
V gene: TRBV2; J gene: TRBJ1-5; CDR3 protein: ASSESALTGSQPQH
V gene: TRBV7-2; J gene: TRBJ1-1; CDR3 protein: ASSKRTEEAF
V gene: TRBV20-1; J gene: TRBJ1-4; CDR3 protein: SARNNRVQS
V gene: TRBV27; J gene: TRBJ1-4; CDR3 protein: ASREQLNEKLF
V gene: TRBV2; J gene: TRBJ1-6; CDR3 protein: ASSAGGVDSPLH
V gene: TRBV11-1; J gene: TRBJ1-1; CDR3 protein: ASSLGWAGKAF
V gene: TRBV18; J gene: TRBJ1-1; CDR3 protein: ASSPPDRVEVSF
V gene: TRBV5-1; J gene: TRBJ2-1; CDR3 protein: ASSLVGLAGSGNNEQF
V gene: TRBV7-6; J gene: TRBJ2-5; CDR3 protein: ASSKQAFQETQY
V gene: TRBV19; J gene: TRBJ1-1; CDR3 protein: ASSISPGDTEAF
V gene: TRBV7-9; J gene: TRBJ2-5; CDR3 protein: ASSIRGETQY
V gene: TRBV12-2; J gene: TRBJ1-1; CDR3 protein: ASRLERYPTSGTEAF
V gene: TRBV5-1; J gene: TRBJ2-2; CDR3 protein: ASSLAKIRDKNTGELF
V gene: TRBV15; J gene: TRBJ1-5; CDR3 protein: ATSRGQGNQPQH
V gene: TRBV5-1; J gene: TRBJ2-3; CDR3 protein: ASSGLPSTDTQY